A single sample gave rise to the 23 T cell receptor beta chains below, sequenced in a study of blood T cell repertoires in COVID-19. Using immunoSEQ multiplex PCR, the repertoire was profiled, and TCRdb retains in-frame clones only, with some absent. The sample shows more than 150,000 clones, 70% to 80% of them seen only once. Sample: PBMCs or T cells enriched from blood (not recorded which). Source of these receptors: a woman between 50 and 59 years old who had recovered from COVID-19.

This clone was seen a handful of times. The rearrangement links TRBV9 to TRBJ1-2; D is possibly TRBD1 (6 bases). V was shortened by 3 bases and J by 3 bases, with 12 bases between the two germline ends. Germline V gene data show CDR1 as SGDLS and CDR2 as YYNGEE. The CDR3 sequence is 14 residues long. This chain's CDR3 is CASSADTGYYGYTF. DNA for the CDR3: TGTGCCAGCAGCGCCGATACAGGGTACTATGGCTACACCTTC.

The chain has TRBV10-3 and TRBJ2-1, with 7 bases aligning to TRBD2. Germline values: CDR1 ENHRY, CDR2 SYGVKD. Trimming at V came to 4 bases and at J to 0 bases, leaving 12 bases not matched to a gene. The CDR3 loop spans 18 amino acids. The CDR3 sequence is CAISGASMSSGSYNEQFF. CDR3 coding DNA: TGTGCCATCAGTGGCGCGTCCATGTCTAGCGGCTCCTACAATGAGCAGTTCTTC.

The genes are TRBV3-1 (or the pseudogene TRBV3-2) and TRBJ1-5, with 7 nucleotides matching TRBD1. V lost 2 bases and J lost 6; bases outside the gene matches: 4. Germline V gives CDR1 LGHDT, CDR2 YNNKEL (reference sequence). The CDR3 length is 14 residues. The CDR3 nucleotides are TGTGCCAGCAGCCAATCCCCAGGGGGTCAGCCCCAGCATTTT. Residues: CASSQSPGGQPQHF.

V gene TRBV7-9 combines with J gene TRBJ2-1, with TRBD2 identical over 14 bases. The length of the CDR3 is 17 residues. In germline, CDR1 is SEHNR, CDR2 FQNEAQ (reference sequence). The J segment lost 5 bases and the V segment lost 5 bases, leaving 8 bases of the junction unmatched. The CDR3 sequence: CASSTPGTSGRDNEQFF. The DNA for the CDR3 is TGTGCCAGCAGCACCCCCGGGACTAGCGGGAGAGACAATGAGCAGTTCTTC.

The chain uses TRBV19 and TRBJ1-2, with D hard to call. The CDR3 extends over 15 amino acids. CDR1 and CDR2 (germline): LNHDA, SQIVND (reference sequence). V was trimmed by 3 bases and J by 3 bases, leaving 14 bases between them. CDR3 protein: CASSMGSSPDYGYTF. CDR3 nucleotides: TGTGCCAGTAGTATGGGCAGCTCCCCTGACTATGGCTACACCTTC.

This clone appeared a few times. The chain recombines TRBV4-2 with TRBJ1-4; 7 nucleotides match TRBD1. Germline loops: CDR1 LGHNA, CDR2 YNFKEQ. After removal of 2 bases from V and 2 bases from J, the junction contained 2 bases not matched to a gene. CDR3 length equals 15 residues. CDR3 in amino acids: CASSQRGLTNEKLFF. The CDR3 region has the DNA TGTGCCAGCAGCCAAAGGGGGCTGACTAATGAAAAACTGTTTTTT.

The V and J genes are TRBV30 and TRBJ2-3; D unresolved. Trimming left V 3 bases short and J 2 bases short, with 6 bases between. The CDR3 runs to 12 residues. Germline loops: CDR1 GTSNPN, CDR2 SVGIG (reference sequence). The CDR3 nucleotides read TGTGCCTGGAGCGGGTTCACAGATACGCAGTATTTT. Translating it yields CAWSGFTDTQYF.

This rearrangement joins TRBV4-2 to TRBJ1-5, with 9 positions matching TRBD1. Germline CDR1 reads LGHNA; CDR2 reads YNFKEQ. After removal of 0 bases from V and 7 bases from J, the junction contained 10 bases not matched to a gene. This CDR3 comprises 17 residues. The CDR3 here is CASSQDLGQGWLQPQHF. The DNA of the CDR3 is TGTGCCAGCAGCCAAGATTTAGGACAGGGGTGGTTGCAGCCCCAGCATTTT.

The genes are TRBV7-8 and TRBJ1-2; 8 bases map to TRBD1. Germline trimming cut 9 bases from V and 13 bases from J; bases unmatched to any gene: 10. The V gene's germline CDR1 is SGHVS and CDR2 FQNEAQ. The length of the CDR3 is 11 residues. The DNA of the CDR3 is TGTGCCAGTAAGACCCAGGGGGCGCTCACCTTC. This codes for CASKTQGALTF.

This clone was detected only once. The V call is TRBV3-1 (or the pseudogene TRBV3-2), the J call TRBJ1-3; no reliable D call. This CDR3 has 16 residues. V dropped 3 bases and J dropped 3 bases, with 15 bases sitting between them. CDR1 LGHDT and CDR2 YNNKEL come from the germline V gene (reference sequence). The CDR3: CASSHPDSLIGNTIYF. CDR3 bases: TGTGCCAGCAGCCATCCGGACTCTCTAATTGGAAACACCATATATTTT.

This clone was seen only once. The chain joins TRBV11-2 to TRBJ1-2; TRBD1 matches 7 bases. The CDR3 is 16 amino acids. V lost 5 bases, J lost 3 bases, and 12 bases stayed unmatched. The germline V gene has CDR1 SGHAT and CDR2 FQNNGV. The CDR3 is CASSPSLQGGYYGYTF. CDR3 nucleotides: TGTGCCAGCAGCCCGAGCCTCCAGGGGGGTTACTATGGCTACACCTTC.

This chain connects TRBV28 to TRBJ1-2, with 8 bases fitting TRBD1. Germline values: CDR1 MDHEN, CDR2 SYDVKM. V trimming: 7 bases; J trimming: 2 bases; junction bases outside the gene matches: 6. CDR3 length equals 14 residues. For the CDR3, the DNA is TGTGCCAGCAATTACAGGGGGAACAACTATGGCTACACCTTC. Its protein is CASNYRGNNYGYTF.

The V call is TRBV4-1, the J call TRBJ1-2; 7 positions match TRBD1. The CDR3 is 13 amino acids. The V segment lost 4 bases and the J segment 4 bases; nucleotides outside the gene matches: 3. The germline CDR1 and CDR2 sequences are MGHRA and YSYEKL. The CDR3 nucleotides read TGCGCCAGCAGCCGCGGACAGGTCTATGGCTACACCTTC. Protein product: CASSRGQVYGYTF.

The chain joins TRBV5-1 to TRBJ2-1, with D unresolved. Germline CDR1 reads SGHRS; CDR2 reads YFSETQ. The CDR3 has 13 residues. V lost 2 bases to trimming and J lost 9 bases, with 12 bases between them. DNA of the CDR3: TGCGCCAGCAGCTTCGGGTCAAGCCGTGAGCAGTTCTTC. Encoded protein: CASSFGSSREQFF.

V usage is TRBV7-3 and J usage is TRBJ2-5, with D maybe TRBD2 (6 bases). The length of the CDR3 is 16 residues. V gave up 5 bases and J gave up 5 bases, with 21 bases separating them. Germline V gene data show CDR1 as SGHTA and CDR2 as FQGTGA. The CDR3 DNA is TGTGCCAGCAGCCGCGGGACGGCTGCCACCGGGGAGACCCAGTACTTC. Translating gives CASSRGTAATGETQYF. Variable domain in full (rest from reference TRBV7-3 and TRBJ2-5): GAGVSQTPSNKVTEKGKYVELRCDPISGHTALYWYRQSLGQGPEFLIYFQGTGAADDSGLPNDRFFAVRPEGSVSTLKIQRTERGDSAVYLCASSRGTAATGETQYFGPGTRLLVL.

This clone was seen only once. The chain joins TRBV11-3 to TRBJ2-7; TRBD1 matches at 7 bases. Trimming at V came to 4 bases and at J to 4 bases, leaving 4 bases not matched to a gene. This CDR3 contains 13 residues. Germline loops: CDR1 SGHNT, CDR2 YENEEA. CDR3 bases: TGTGCCAGCAGCTGGAACAGGGGTTACGAGCAGTACTTC. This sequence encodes CASSWNRGYEQYF. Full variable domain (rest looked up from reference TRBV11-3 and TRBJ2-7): EAGVVQSPRYKIIEKKQPVAFWCNPISGHNTLYWYLQNLGQGPELLIRYENEEAVDDSQLPKDRFSAERLKGVDSTLKIQPAELGDSAVYLCASSWNRGYEQYFGPGTRLTVT.

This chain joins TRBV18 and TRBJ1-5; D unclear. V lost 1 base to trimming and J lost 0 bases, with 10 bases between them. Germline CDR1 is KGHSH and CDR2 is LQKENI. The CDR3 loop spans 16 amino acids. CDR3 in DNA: TGTGCCAGCTCACCACAGGAGAGGAATAGCAATCAGCCCCAGCATTTT. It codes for CASSPQERNSNQPQHF.

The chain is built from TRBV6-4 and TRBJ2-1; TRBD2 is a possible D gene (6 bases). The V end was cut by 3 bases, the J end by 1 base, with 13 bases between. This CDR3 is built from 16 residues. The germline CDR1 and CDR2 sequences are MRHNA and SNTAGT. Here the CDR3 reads CASSDLPGESYNEQFF. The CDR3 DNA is TGTGCCAGCAGTGATCTACCGGGAGAGTCCTACAATGAGCAGTTCTTC.

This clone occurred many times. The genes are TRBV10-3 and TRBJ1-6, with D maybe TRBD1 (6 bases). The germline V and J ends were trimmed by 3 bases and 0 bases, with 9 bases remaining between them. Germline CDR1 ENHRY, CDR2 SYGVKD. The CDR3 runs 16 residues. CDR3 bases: TGTGCCATCAGTGACAGGGGACACTCCTATAATTCACCCCTCCACTTT. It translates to CAISDRGHSYNSPLHF.

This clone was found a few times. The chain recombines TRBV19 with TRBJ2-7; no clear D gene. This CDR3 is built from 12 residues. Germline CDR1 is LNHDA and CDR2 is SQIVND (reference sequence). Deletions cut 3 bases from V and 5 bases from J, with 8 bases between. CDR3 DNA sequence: TGTGCCAGTAGTATTTACAACCACGAGCAGTACTTC. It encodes CASSIYNHEQYF.

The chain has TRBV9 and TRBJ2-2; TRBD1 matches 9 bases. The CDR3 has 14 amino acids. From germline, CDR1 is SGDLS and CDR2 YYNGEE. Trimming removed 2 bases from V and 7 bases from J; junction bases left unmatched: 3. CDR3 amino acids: CASSVTGGGGELFF. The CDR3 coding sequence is TGTGCCAGCAGCGTCACAGGGGGCGGCGGGGAGCTGTTTTTT. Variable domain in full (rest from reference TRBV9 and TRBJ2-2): DSGVTQTPKHLITATGQRVTLRCSPRSGDLSVYWYQQSLDQGLQFLIQYYNGEERAKGNILERFSAQQFPDLHSELNLSSLELGDSALYFCASSVTGGGGELFFGEGSRLTVL.

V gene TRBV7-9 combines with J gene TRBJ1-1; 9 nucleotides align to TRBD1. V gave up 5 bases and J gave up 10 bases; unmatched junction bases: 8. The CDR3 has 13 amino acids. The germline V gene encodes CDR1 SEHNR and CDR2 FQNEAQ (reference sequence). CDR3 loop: CASSATGGEGAFF. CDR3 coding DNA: TGTGCCAGCAGCGCAACAGGGGGCGAGGGAGCTTTCTTT.

CDR3 sequence (DNA): TGTGCCAGCAGCATTACAGGGGGCGGCTTGGATACGCAGTATTTT. It codes for CASSITGGGLDTQYF. The chain combines TRBV21-1 with TRBJ2-3; the table assigns TRBD1, which was not confirmed against the DNA. TRBV21-1 is a pseudogene segment. This CDR3 region has 15 residues.